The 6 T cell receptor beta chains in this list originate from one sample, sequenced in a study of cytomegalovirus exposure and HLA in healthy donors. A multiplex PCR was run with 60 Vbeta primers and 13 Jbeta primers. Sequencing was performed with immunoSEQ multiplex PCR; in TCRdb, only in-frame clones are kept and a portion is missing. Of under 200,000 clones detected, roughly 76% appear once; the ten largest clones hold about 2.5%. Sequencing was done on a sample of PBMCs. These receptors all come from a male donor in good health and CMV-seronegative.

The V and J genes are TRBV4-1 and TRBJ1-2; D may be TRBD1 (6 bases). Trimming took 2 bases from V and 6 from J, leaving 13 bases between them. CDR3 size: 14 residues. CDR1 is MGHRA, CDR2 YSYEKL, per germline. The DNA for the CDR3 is TGCGCCAGCAGCCAAACGCCCGGGGGGCATGGCTACACCTTC. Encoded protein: CASSQTPGGHGYTF.

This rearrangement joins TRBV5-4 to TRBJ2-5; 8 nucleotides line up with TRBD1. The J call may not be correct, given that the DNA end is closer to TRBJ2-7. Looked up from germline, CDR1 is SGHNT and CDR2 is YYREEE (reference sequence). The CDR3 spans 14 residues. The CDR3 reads CASSEWDRPYEQYF. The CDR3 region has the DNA TGTGCCAGCAGCGAATGGGACAGGCCCTACGAGCAGTACTTC.

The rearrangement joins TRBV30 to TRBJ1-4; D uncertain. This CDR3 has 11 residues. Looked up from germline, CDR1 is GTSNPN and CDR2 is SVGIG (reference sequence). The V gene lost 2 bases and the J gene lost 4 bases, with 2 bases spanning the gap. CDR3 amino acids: CAWSLNEKLFF. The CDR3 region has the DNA TGTGCCTGGAGTCTTAATGAAAAACTGTTTTTT.

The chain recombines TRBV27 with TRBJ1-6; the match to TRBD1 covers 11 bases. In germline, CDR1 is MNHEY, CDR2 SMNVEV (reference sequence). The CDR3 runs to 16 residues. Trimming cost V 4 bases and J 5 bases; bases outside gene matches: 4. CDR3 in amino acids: CASSSPGQGDNSPLHF. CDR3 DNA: TGTGCCAGCAGTTCGCCGGGACAGGGGGATAATTCACCCCTCCACTTT.

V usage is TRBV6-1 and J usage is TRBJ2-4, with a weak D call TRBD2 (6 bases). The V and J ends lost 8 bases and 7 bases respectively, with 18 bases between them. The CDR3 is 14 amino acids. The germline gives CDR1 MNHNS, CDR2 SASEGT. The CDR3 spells CASAPPGLRNIQYF. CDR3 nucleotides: TGTGCCAGCGCGCCGCCTGGACTAAGGAACATTCAGTACTTC.

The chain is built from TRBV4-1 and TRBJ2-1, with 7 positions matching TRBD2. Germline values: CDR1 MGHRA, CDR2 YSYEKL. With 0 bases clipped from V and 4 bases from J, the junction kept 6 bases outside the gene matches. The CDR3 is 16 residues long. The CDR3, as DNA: TGCGCCAGCAGCCAAGATACCCTAGCGGCTTACAATGAGCAGTTCTTC. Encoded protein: CASSQDTLAAYNEQFF.